This T cell receptor beta chain appears in the sequencing data of a study of radiation and T cells in renal cell carcinoma. Whole-study results and caveats: In nephrectomy-only tumors, top 100 clonotypes averaged approximately 40%, versus 54% irradiated. In blood, top tumor clones expanded by 2 weeks, shrinking by 4.

TCRdb's table, derived via immunoSEQ multiplex PCR, lists solely in-frame clones and lacks some. This table has about 16,000 clones, roughly 50% appearing once. Note on this clone: What it binds is not known.

The treatment here: 15 Gy SBRT to primary tumor, nephrectomy 4 weeks later. The specimen comprised tumor tissue, sampled from a patient whose treatment included radiotherapy and nephrectomy. This receptor was obtained from a woman in her fifties or sixties with renal cell carcinoma.

CDR3 DNA sequence: TGTGCCAGCAGCTTTTCGGTGAACACTGAAGCTTTCTTT. It codes for CASSFSVNTEAFF. The V call is TRBV4-2, the J call TRBJ1-1; D is unclear. The CDR3 spans 13 residues. Germline V gene data show CDR1 as LGHNA and CDR2 as YNFKEQ. The ends were cut back, 5 bases at V and 0 bases at J, with 7 bases in the middle.